A single T cell receptor (beta chain) is shown here with its context. Its antigen remains unknown. In TCRdb, the 5' RACE reads were re-called with MiXCR into one record per CDR3 protein. Of around 1.7 million distinct CDR3 sequences in the sample, more than 30% are singletons; the top ten hold 0.25% to 0.3%. The sample originates from a study of identical twins. The V gene's germline CDR1 is SQVTM and CDR2 ANQGSEA. The V end was cut by 0 bases, the J end by 1 base, with 6 bases between. The CDR3 contains 13 residues. Study-wide results and limits: Invariant MAIT and iNKT cells are populations that could partly confound zero-insertion analyses. With abundant cord blood beta clonotypes, insertions were fewer; memory repertoires showed no such pattern. Models came in too low on out-of-frame TCR alpha sharing in monozygotic twins.

Sequenced sample: cord blood. The TCR was taken from a newborn girl in good health. V is TRBV29-1 and J is TRBJ1-1, with D hard to call. The DNA for the CDR3 is TGCAGCGTTGAAGAACCCCCGAACACTGAAGCTTTCTTT. It translates to CSVEEPPNTEAFF.